This T cell receptor beta chain was captured in a study of blood T cell repertoires in COVID-19 (dated by TCRdb to about 2020). With regard to the full study: Collaborator samples came from the United States, Italy and Spain and covered acute and convalescent phases of COVID-19. Where HLA class I and class II types were available, the types were taken from metadata supplied by the sample provider, not from assay-based typing. The repertoires were made available in a free public database intended to serve as a resource for research on the immune response to SARS-CoV-2. The dataset comprised deeply sampled blood TCRbeta repertoires from subjects exposed to, actively infected with, or recovered from COVID-19. The sample metadata nearly always contained a de-identified subject ID, COVID-19 status, age in years and sex. The material from the prospective study consisted of cDNA or gDNA derived from T cells, B-cell-depleted T cells, or PBMCs. The samples were drawn from two sources: the first 160 participants of the ongoing ImmuneRACE study, and over 1,000 subjects contributed by 6 global collaborators. Findings and caveats that apply to the study as a whole: The quantity of clinical and demographic metadata differed by source and by participant and was supplied without curation.

Relative to germline, V is missing 4 bases and J is missing 5 bases, with 6 bases of the junction outside any gene match. The CDR3 covers 14 residues, taking in both the cysteine and the phenylalanine. Left in the record is the CDR3 DNA by itself, 42 bases read in frame from the first base. The germline V gene (reference sequence) gives CDR1 as SEHNR and CDR2 as FQNEAQ. Another Seattle source contributed samples from volunteer blood donors who had recovered from COVID-19. Each collaborating institution followed its own protocols to collect whole blood in K2EDTA tubes. Collaborator samples were shipped for TCRbeta analysis as frozen whole blood, isolated PBMCs, or DNA extracted from either sample type. Regarding this clone: The antigen it recognizes is unknown. No much larger clonotype is one base removed from it; base qualities were not supplied.

TCRbeta CDR3 regions were amplified from genomic DNA using the immunoSEQ Assay, a bias-controlled multiplex PCR. Per the source publication's procedure: Nucleated cell counts per sample were estimated from amplification of reference gene primers within the assay. To quantify the absolute abundance of each unique TCRbeta CDR3 rearrangement, sequence reads were collapsed and filtered. For each sample, productive Simpson clonality was calculated by taking the square root of Simpson's diversity index across productive rearrangements. The clones in this table, taken by TCRdb from immuneACCESS, are in-frame only. Not every clone is retained; where verified, under half of the shortfall comes from an unresolved V gene, and the cause of the rest is unknown. The DNA gave D and trimming, while V, J and clone size come from that table. For this sample the table gives 250,000 to 300,000 clones, of which about 89% were detected only once. The top ten clonotypes cover over 1.2% of the sample.

The sequence was obtained from a woman aged 40 to 55 who had recovered from COVID-19. The rearranged chain carries TRBV7-9 and TRBJ1-1; 8 middle bases align to TRBD1. Sequencing was carried out using peripheral blood. The base sequence is TGTGCCAGCAGCTCAAGACAGGGGCAAACTGAAGCTTTCTTT. This codes for CASSSRQGQTEAFF.